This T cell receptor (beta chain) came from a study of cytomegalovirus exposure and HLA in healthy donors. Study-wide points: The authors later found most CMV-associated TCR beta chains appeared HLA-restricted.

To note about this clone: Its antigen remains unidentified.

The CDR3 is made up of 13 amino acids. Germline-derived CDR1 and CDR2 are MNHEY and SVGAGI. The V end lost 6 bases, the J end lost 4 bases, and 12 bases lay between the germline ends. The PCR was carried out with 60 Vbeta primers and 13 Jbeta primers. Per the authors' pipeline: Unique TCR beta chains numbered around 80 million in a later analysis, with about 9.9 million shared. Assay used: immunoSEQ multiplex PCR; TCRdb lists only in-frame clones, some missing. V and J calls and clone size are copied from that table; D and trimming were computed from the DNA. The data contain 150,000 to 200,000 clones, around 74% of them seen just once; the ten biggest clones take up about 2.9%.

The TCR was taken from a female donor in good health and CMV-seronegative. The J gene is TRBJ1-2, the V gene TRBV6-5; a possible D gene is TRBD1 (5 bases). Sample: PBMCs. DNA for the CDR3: TGTGCCAGCAGATCGACAGACGTCTATGGCTACACCTTC. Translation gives CASRSTDVYGYTF.